This TCR beta chain came from a study of T-cell reconstitution after alpha-beta-depleted transplantation in children. This clonotype appeared a few times. Its antigen is undetermined. Unique molecular identifiers were incorporated when the TCRbeta library was constructed. TCRdb re-analysed the PCR reads in MiXCR, keeping a single row per CDR3 protein. Of about a million distinct CDR3 sequences listed, about 29% were seen once; the top ten hold roughly 27%. Regarding the study as a whole: Several hundred expanded graft clones reportedly were the source of alpha-beta T cells about two months after transplant. Recipient T cells and thymic progenitors that survived were the source of the high TCRbeta diversity seen at day 60 in some patients. At the one-year point after transplant, T-cell counts and TCRbeta diversity were found to come mostly from T cells that had been newly produced.

Per the germline V gene, CDR1 is MNHEY and CDR2 is SVGAGI. The V and J ends lost 4 bases and 0 bases, in that order; junction bases with no gene match: 4. This CDR3 has 15 amino acids. This rearrangement joins TRBV6-5 to TRBJ2-7; TRBD1 matches at 9 bases. This receptor was obtained from a boy in the first two years of life who had a stem cell transplant for SCID, so the T cells may come from the graft donor. Here the sequenced sample was PBMCs, mostly from graft donor cells, taken 360 days after TCRalphabeta/CD19-depleted stem cell transplant. The CDR3 DNA reads as TGTGCCAGCAGTTCAAGGACAGGGGTCTCCTACGAGCAGTACTTC. As protein: CASSSRTGVSYEQYF.